Listed below are T cell receptor beta chains from one sample, sequenced in a study of blood T cell repertoires in COVID-19. Method: immunoSEQ multiplex PCR; TCRdb's copy keeps in-frame clones and lacks some. The table shows 350,000 to 450,000 clones, with 85% occurring only once. Source material: peripheral blood. These receptors all come from a woman aged 18-29 years with acute or convalescent COVID-19. CDR3s include the opening cysteine and the closing phenylalanine or tryptophan. D genes are given only for firm matches. Some rows have no size entry. The others give once, few or many, or a class for an expanded clone.

j_call v_call clone_size d_call cdr3_nt cdr3_aa
TRBJ2-3 TRBV27 . TRBD2 TGTGCCAGCAGTTCGCAGCGGGGGGCCGTAGATACGCAGTATTTT CASSSQRGAVDTQYF
TRBJ2-7 TRBV4-1 . TRBD2 TGCGCCAGCAGCCAAGCGTCAGCACTAGCGTACGAGCAGTACTTC CASSQASALAYEQYF
TRBJ1-1 TRBV7-9 . TRBD1 TGTGCCAGCAGCCGTATGACAGGGGCGAACACTGAAGCTTTCTTT CASSRMTGANTEAFF
TRBJ1-1 TRBV3-1/TRBV3-2 . . TGTGCCAGCAGCCTTCAGGGGTTGATGAACACTGAAGCTTTCTTT CASSLQGLMNTEAFF
TRBJ2-3 TRBV5-4 . TRBD2 TGTGCCAGCAGCTTGGCCGTGGCTAGCGGCTACACAGATACGCAGTATTTT CASSLAVASGYTDTQYF
TRBJ2-7 TRBV7-7 . . TGTGCCAGCAGCTTAGACTCGTCCTACGAGCAGTACTTC CASSLDSSYEQYF
TRBJ1-5 TRBV4-1 . . TGCGCCAGCAGCCAAGCTCTTCTTCAGCCCCAGCATTTT CASSQALLQPQHF
TRBJ2-7 TRBV27 . TRBD1 TGTGCCAGCAGTTTATCGGCCTGGACAGGGGTTACCTACGAGCAGTACTTC CASSLSAWTGVTYEQYF
TRBJ2-1 TRBV9 . TRBD1 TGTGCCAGCAGCGTAGGGGGGACAGGGCACTACAATGAGCAGTTCTTC CASSVGGTGHYNEQFF
TRBJ1-2 TRBV6-5 . . TGTGCCAGCAGTCCCCATTCCCAGGGAATGGGCGGCTACACCTTC CASSPHSQGMGGYTF
TRBJ1-4 TRBV3-1/TRBV3-2 . TRBD1 TGTGCCAGCAGCCAAGAGGGACAGGGGTGGGAAAAACTGTTTTTT CASSQEGQGWEKLFF
TRBJ1-4 TRBV6-5 . TRBD1 TGTGCCAGCACCCGAGACAGGGTCGGCGAAAAACTGTTTTTT CASTRDRVGEKLFF
TRBJ2-7 TRBV5-6 once TRBD2 TGTGCCAGCAGCCCCAGGCGGGGACTAGCGGGAAGGAAAGGCTACGAGCAGTACTTC CASSPRRGLAGRKGYEQYF
TRBJ1-4 TRBV6-5 . . TGTGCCAGCAGTTTCGCCGGGACTAAATTTAATGAAAAACTGTTTTTT CASSFAGTKFNEKLFF
TRBJ1-1 TRBV18 . . TGTGCCAGCTCCCAACCGGGTTCCCTCGGGAGTACTGAAGCTTTCTTT CASSQPGSLGSTEAFF
TRBJ2-7 TRBV11-2 . TRBD1 TGTGCCAGCAGCTTAGATCCCACCGGACAGGGGACCTCCTCCTACGAGCAGTACTTC CASSLDPTGQGTSSYEQYF
TRBJ1-2 TRBV7-9 . . TGTGCCAGCGACCTCGGGGGGGGCTACACCTTC CASDLGGGYTF
TRBJ1-5 TRBV15 few . TGTGCCACCAGCAGCTATGCGCAGCCCCAGCATTTT CATSSYAQPQHF
TRBJ1-1 TRBV30 . . TGTGCCTGGTCCCACTGGCCGTCGGAGATGTCGAACACTGAAGCTTTCTTT CAWSHWPSEMSNTEAFF
TRBJ2-3 TRBV10-2 . . TGCGCCAGCAGCCCTCAGCGGAGCACAGATACGCAGTATTTT CASSPQRSTDTQYF
TRBJ1-6 TRBV29-1 . . TGCAGCGTTGGCACAGGGCCAAATTCACCCCTCCACTTT CSVGTGPNSPLHF
TRBJ1-1 TRBV7-2 . . TGTGCCAGCAGCGAAACAGCGGGGACTGAAGCTTTCTTT CASSETAGTEAFF
TRBJ2-2 TRBV28 once TRBD2 TGTGCCAGCACCCGACTAGCGGATACCGGGGAGCTGTTTTTT CASTRLADTGELFF
TRBJ1-1 TRBV5-1 . . TGCGCCAGCAGCTTGGTTGTGGGCCTGAACACTGAAGCTTTCTTT CASSLVVGLNTEAFF
TRBJ2-4 TRBV4-2 . TRBD2 TGTGCCAGCAGCCTAGAGCGGGGAAACATTCAGTACTTC CASSLERGNIQYF
TRBJ1-1 TRBV6-5 . . TGTGCCAGCAGTTACGTCGCCAGGGGGAACACTGAAGCTTTCTTT CASSYVARGNTEAFF